This T cell receptor beta chain was sequenced for a study of control samples from healthy donors and cancer patients. A few counts support this clone. The same CDR3 is also encoded by other DNA sequences in this sample. Method: immunoSEQ multiplex PCR; TCRdb's copy keeps in-frame clones and lacks some. The data hold approximately 88,000 clones, with approximately 89% observed a single time. The germline V gene encodes CDR1 GTSNPN and CDR2 SVGIG (reference sequence). V was pared by 1 base and J by 0 bases, with 18 bases between. CDR3 length: 17 residues. The TCR originated in a woman aged 30 to 39 in good health. V and J are TRBV30 and TRBJ1-1, with D perhaps TRBD1 (6 bases). Material for sequencing was blood. CDR3 in amino acids: CAWSAALGGGMNTEAFF. CDR3 DNA: TGTGCCTGGAGTGCGGCTTTGGGGGGGGGCATGAACACTGAAGCTTTCTTT.